The 2 T cell receptor beta chains below all came from one sample that was sequenced in a study of T cells in Graves' hyperthyroidism and ophthalmopathy. Amplified TCR beta CDR3 regions derived from RNA transcripts. During a first-round RT-PCR of the TCR CDR3, the HTBI primer set was used. TCRdb used MiXCR to reprocess the multiplex PCR reads, holding one entry per CDR3 protein. The sample contains approximately 590,000 distinct CDR3 sequences, more than 15% of which appear only once. Material: blood. The receptors originated from a woman in her 30s with Graves' hyperthyroidism.

The sample holds many counts of this clonotype. The chain carries TRBV20-1 and TRBJ2-7; perhaps TRBD2 as D (6 bases). The CDR3 extends over 13 amino acids. In germline, CDR1 is DFQATT, CDR2 SNEGSKA (reference sequence). V dropped 3 bases and J dropped 5 bases, with 14 bases sitting between them. This CDR3 is CSASLSLANEQYF. The CDR3, as DNA: TGCAGTGCTAGTCTTTCTCTAGCGAACGAGCAGTACTTC.

J is TRBJ1-5 and V is TRBV7-3; the D is unclear. Germline values: CDR1 SGHTA, CDR2 FQGTGA. The CDR3 runs to 9 residues. V was clipped by 9 bases and J by 9 bases, with 6 bases between them. The CDR3 sequence: CARHGPQHF. The CDR3, as DNA: TGTGCCAGACACGGGCCCCAGCATTTT.